This record concerns one T cell receptor (beta chain) sequence. The antigen is not known. The sample comes from a study of OX40 agonist ivuxolimab in advanced cancers. Study-wide results and limits: Doses of 0.1 to 3.0 mg/kg were accompanied by clonal expansion of CD4+ and CD8+ blood T cells by week 6.

Germline V lookup: CDR1 SGHTA, CDR2 FQGNSA. The CDR3 is 14 residues long. With 5 bases removed from V and 2 bases from J, the gap between germline ends came to 12 bases. Profiled with immunoSEQ multiplex PCR; TCRdb holds only in-frame clones, not every one. The sample has some 96,000 clones, 80% to 95% seen once. This rearrangement joins TRBV7-2 to TRBJ1-1; the D is unclear. The sequences come from CD4+ or CD8+ T cells sorted from blood, collected in a trial of the OX40 agonist ivuxolimab. This receptor was identified in an adult with an advanced solid tumor such as melanoma, head and neck, liver or kidney cancer. The CDR3 protein is CASSPTTVNTEAFF. DNA of the CDR3: TGTGCCAGCAGCCCGACTACAGTAAACACTGAAGCTTTCTTT.